The 25 T cell receptor beta chains reported below all come from one sample, sequenced in a study of shared clonotypes between healthy human individuals. The table came from immunoSEQ multiplex PCR; TCRdb's copy has only in-frame clones and leaves some out. The sample yields 2 million to 2.5 million clones, approximately 93% seen once. The specimen was naive CD4+ T cells from PBMCs. Regarding subset: CD45RA+ positively selected. The receptors were gathered from a man aged 18-30 years in good health. Some clones in this sample may be carry-over from other donors' samples.

The chain recombines TRBV7-2 with TRBJ2-7; unclear D gene. Trimming stripped 1 base from V and 4 bases from J, with 17 bases between. The CDR3 has 16 amino acids. Germline V gene data show CDR1 as SGHTA and CDR2 as FQGNSA. CDR3 sequence: CASSLVSPSNRYEQYF. DNA of the CDR3: TGTGCCAGCAGCTTAGTTTCGCCCTCCAATAGGTACGAGCAGTACTTC.

The chain joins TRBV5-1 to TRBJ2-1; 7 positions match TRBD2. Germline V gene data show CDR1 as SGHRS and CDR2 as YFSETQ. The CDR3 has 20 residues. Trimming removed 0 bases from V and 0 bases from J; junction bases left unmatched: 15. The CDR3 region is CASSLARGGRESVSYNEQFF. The CDR3 nucleotides read TGCGCCAGCAGCTTGGCCCGGGGTGGGAGGGAGAGTGTCTCCTACAATGAGCAGTTCTTC.

The V and J genes are TRBV5-5 and TRBJ2-7, with TRBD2 as a possible D gene (5 bases). The CDR3 extends over 17 amino acids. Germline CDR1 reads SGHKS; CDR2 reads YYEKEE (reference sequence). Trimming shortened V by 1 base and J by 4 bases, and 21 bases separated the two germline ends. CDR3 DNA: TGTGCCAGCAGCTTGAGAAATCGGCCAGGAGGCGGGTACGAGCAGTACTTC. Amino acid sequence: CASSLRNRPGGGYEQYF.

This rearrangement joins TRBV6-1 to TRBJ2-1; weak D call: TRBD1 (6 bases). Trimming took off 6 bases at V and 5 bases at J, with 11 bases between the two ends. Germline CDR1 is MNHNS and CDR2 is SASEGT. The CDR3 has 13 amino acids. CDR3 bases: TGTGCCAGCAGAAAGACAGGTAACAATGAGCAGTTCTTC. The encoded protein is CASRKTGNNEQFF.

This chain uses TRBV4-1 with TRBJ2-3; no firm D call. The V end was cut by 4 bases, the J end by 3 bases, with 11 bases between. This CDR3 is built from 14 residues. Germline assignment: CDR1 MGHRA and CDR2 YSYEKL. CDR3 protein: CASSRDLGTDTQYF. The CDR3 bases are TGCGCCAGCAGCCGGGATTTGGGAACAGATACGCAGTATTTT.

The rearrangement links TRBV19 to TRBJ1-5, with D perhaps matching TRBD1 (6 bases). This CDR3 has 15 residues. The germline gives CDR1 LNHDA, CDR2 SQIVND (reference sequence). Trimming cost V 3 bases and J 6 bases, with 15 bases left between them. The CDR3 region is CASSILTRGPQPQHF. The CDR3 nucleotides read TGTGCCAGTAGTATTCTAACCAGGGGTCCTCAGCCCCAGCATTTT. Complete variable domain (other parts from reference TRBV19 and TRBJ1-5): DGGITQSPKYLFRKEGQNVTLSCEQNLNHDAMYWYRQDPGQGLRLIYYSQIVNDFQKGDIAEGYSVSREKKESFPLTVTSAQKNPTAFYLCASSILTRGPQPQHFGDGTRLSIL.

CDR3 sequence (DNA): TGTGCCAGCAGTGAAGCGGCAGGGGGCCCCGGAAACACCATATATTTT. This gives the protein CASSEAAGGPGNTIYF. The chain carries TRBV6-1 and TRBJ1-3, with TRBD1 matching 8 bases. After removal of 0 bases from V and 4 bases from J, the junction contained 5 bases not matched to a gene. The V gene's germline CDR1 is MNHNS and CDR2 SASEGT. The CDR3 has 16 amino acids.

This clone was picked up many times. V is TRBV10-3 and J is TRBJ2-7, with D hard to call. CDR3 length: 17 residues. The germline gives CDR1 ENHRY, CDR2 SYGVKD. V was trimmed by 0 bases and J by 2 bases, leaving 17 bases between them. The CDR3, as DNA: TGTGCCATCAGTGAGTCGATGGTCTCCAACGACGCCTACGAGCAGTACTTC. Translation gives CAISESMVSNDAYEQYF.

V is TRBV5-6 and J is TRBJ2-2; 9 bases map to TRBD2. Losses at the gene ends were 3 bases for V and 0 bases for J; bases not matched to a gene: 9. CDR1 and CDR2 (germline): SGHDT, YYEEEE. This CDR3 region has 18 residues. CDR3 sequence (DNA): TGTGCCAGCAGCTCGACTAGCGGAGATAAACCGAACACCGGGGAGCTGTTTTTT. Its translation is CASSSTSGDKPNTGELFF.

The rearrangement joins TRBV6-5 to TRBJ2-7, with D unclear. V was pared by 0 bases and J by 2 bases, with 5 bases between. Germline loops: CDR1 MNHEY, CDR2 SVGAGI. The CDR3 has 13 residues. Written as DNA, the CDR3 is TGTGCCAGCAGTTACTCTAATACCTACGAGCAGTACTTC. It specifies CASSYSNTYEQYF.

V gene TRBV7-3 combines with J gene TRBJ2-2; 11 positions match TRBD2. The V segment lost 5 bases and the J segment 5 bases; nucleotides outside the gene matches: 4. Germline V gene sequence: CDR1 SGHTA, CDR2 FQGTGA. CDR3 length equals 15 residues. The CDR3 DNA is TGTGCCAGCAGCGCACTAGCGGGAGTGACCGGGGAGCTGTTTTTT. Amino acid sequence: CASSALAGVTGELFF.

The V and J genes are TRBV9 and TRBJ2-5; the D gene could be TRBD1 or TRBD2 (5 bases each). Deletions cut 0 bases from V and 9 bases from J, with 15 bases between. Germline-derived CDR1 and CDR2 are SGDLS and YYNGEE. CDR3 length equals 14 residues. For the CDR3, the DNA is TGTGCCAGCAGCGTAGTGGGGGTCGGGGATTCCCAGTACTTC. It yields the protein CASSVVGVGDSQYF.

This chain links TRBV27 with TRBJ1-2; D remains ambiguous. V was shortened by 6 bases and J by 5 bases, with 13 bases between the two germline ends. The CDR3 is 13 residues long. Looked up from germline, CDR1 is MNHEY and CDR2 is SMNVEV (reference sequence). Here the CDR3 DNA reads TGTGCCAGCAGCGTCGGGATTTATTATGGCTACACCTTC. It encodes CASSVGIYYGYTF.

About this clone: The sample holds other DNA sequences that translate to the same CDR3. The chain joins TRBV5-5 to TRBJ2-7; D could derive from TRBD1 or TRBD2 (5 bases each). V was cut by 1 base and J by 1 base, with 12 bases left in between. Per germline, CDR1 SGHKS and CDR2 YYEKEE (reference sequence). This CDR3 is 15 amino acids long. The CDR3 bases are TGTGCCAGCAGCTTGTCCGGGACGGGATCCTACGAGCAGTACTTC. It encodes CASSLSGTGSYEQYF. Looking up the rest from reference TRBV5-5 and TRBJ2-7 gives the full variable domain: DAGVTQSPTHLIKTRGQQVTLRCSPISGHKSVSWYQQVLGQGPQFIFQYYEKEERGRGNFPDRFSARQFPNYSSELNVNALLLGDSALYLCASSLSGTGSYEQYFGPGTRLTVT.

This clone was detected only once. The V call is TRBV7-6, the J call TRBJ1-4; D is uncertain. The ends were cut back, 1 base at V and 7 bases at J, with 13 bases in the middle. This CDR3 has 15 residues. CDR1 is SGHVS, CDR2 FNYEAQ, per germline. The CDR3 sequence: CASSLGSYSFEKLFF. CDR3 DNA sequence: TGTGCCAGCAGCTTAGGGTCATATAGCTTTGAAAAACTGTTTTTT. The full variable domain, rest sourced from reference TRBV7-6 and TRBJ1-4, is GAGVSQSPRYKVTKRGQDVALRCDPISGHVSLYWYRQALGQGPEFLTYFNYEAQQDKSGLPNDRFSAERPEGSISTLTIQRTEQRDSAMYRCASSLGSYSFEKLFFGSGTQLSVL.

This clone was seen just once. V gene TRBV7-2 combines with J gene TRBJ2-1; D may match TRBD1 or TRBD2 (6 bases each). V was pared by 8 bases and J by 7 bases, with 21 bases between. Germline CDR1 reads SGHTA; CDR2 reads FQGNSA. The CDR3 is made up of 15 amino acids. CDR3 region: CASATRGTGANEQFF. CDR3 coding DNA: TGTGCCAGCGCAACCAGGGGCACGGGAGCAAATGAGCAGTTCTTC.

With regard to this clone: Other nucleotide sequences from this sample produce the same CDR3. This chain uses TRBV28 with TRBJ2-7; TRBD1 aligns across 7 bases. Losses at the gene ends were 6 bases for V and 6 bases for J; bases not matched to a gene: 8. Germline-derived CDR1 and CDR2 are MDHEN and SYDVKM. The CDR3 loop spans 13 amino acids. The CDR3 here is CASRDRVPSEQYF. The CDR3 DNA reads TGTGCCAGCAGAGACAGGGTTCCGTCCGAGCAGTACTTC.

The rearrangement uses TRBV11-1 and TRBJ2-5; D is perhaps TRBD1 (5 bases). V was cut by 5 bases and J by 5 bases, with 12 bases left in between. The CDR3 extends over 13 amino acids. Germline lookup yields CDR1 SGHAT and CDR2 FQDESV (reference sequence). CDR3 in DNA: TGTGCCAGCAGCCCGGGTCCAGGGGAGACCCAGTACTTC. Translated: CASSPGPGETQYF.

This sequence joins TRBV27 and TRBJ1-6, with 10 bases aligning to TRBD1. The CDR3 runs to 16 residues. Germline trimming cut 6 bases from V and 3 bases from J; bases unmatched to any gene: 5. Germline CDR1 is MNHEY and CDR2 is SMNVEV (reference sequence). CDR3 sequence: CASRTGGAYYNSPLHF. In DNA, the CDR3 is TGTGCCAGCAGGACAGGGGGCGCTTACTATAATTCACCCCTCCACTTT.

V gene TRBV5-4 combines with J gene TRBJ2-7; D not resolved. In germline, CDR1 is SGHNT, CDR2 YYREEE (reference sequence). The CDR3 extends over 16 amino acids. The V gene lost 4 bases and the J gene lost 2 bases, with 19 bases spanning the gap. CDR3 DNA: TGTGCCAGCAGCCCGCCGGGCCCCATCGGAACCTACGAGCAGTACTTC. Amino acids: CASSPPGPIGTYEQYF.

In regard to this clone: At the DNA level, this CDR3 is encoded by other sequences in the same sample as well. The V gene is TRBV28, the J gene TRBJ1-1, with D perhaps matching TRBD1 (6 bases). V was trimmed by 2 bases and J by 1 base, leaving 11 bases between them. CDR3 length: 15 residues. The V gene's germline CDR1 is MDHEN and CDR2 SYDVKM. The CDR3 spells CASSLGGPGNTEAFF. The DNA for the CDR3 is TGTGCCAGCAGTTTAGGGGGGCCCGGGAACACTGAAGCTTTCTTT.

Details on this clone: Different DNA sequences within this sample yield the same CDR3. The CDR3 bases are TGTGCCAGCAGCGTAGAGGGACACATGAACACTGAAGCTTTCTTT. This encodes CASSVEGHMNTEAFF. This chain connects TRBV9 to TRBJ1-1; TRBD1 might be the D (6 bases). CDR1 and CDR2 from the germline V gene are SGDLS and YYNGEE. CDR3 length equals 15 residues. V lost 0 bases to trimming and J lost 0 bases, with 9 bases between them. Full variable domain (rest looked up from reference TRBV9 and TRBJ1-1): DSGVTQTPKHLITATGQRVTLRCSPRSGDLSVYWYQQSLDQGLQFLIQYYNGEERAKGNILERFSAQQFPDLHSELNLSSLELGDSALYFCASSVEGHMNTEAFFGQGTRLTVV.

The rearrangement links TRBV2 to TRBJ2-1; D may be TRBD2 (5 bases). V lost 6 bases and J lost 3, with 6 bases in between. CDR3 length: 12 residues. CDR1 is SNHLY and CDR2 is FYNNEI in the germline V gene. The CDR3 loop is CASSRDYNEQFF. CDR3 DNA: TGTGCCAGCAGCCGGGACTACAATGAGCAGTTCTTC.

This rearrangement joins TRBV11-3 to TRBJ2-7, with TRBD1 as a possible D gene (5 bases). Germline values: CDR1 SGHNT, CDR2 YENEEA. V shed 1 base and J shed 4 bases, with 14 bases lying between them. The CDR3 runs 15 residues. DNA of the CDR3: TGTGCCAGCAGCTTAGGGGCCGACAGACCTTACGAGCAGTACTTC. Translating it yields CASSLGADRPYEQYF. The full variable domain, in which reference TRBV11-3 and TRBJ2-7 provide the parts outside the CDR3, is EAGVVQSPRYKIIEKKQPVAFWCNPISGHNTLYWYLQNLGQGPELLIRYENEEAVDDSQLPKDRFSAERLKGVDSTLKIQPAELGDSAVYLCASSLGADRPYEQYFGPGTRLTVT.

This chain joins TRBV11-3 and TRBJ2-5, with D possibly being TRBD1 (5 bases). V was cut by 3 bases and J by 3 bases, with 8 bases left in between. Germline V gene sequence: CDR1 SGHNT, CDR2 YENEEA. This CDR3 spans 13 amino acids. For the CDR3, the DNA is TGTGCCAGCAGCTTTCGCAGGGAAGAGACCCAGTACTTC. Its translation: CASSFRREETQYF.